These 27 T cell receptor beta chains originate from one sample sequenced in a study of blood T cell repertoires in COVID-19. Profiled with immunoSEQ multiplex PCR; TCRdb holds only in-frame clones, not every one. The data show about 81,000 clones, with roughly 75% seen just once and approximately 4.4% held by the top ten. Sequencing input: peripheral blood. Receptors were obtained from a woman aged 50 to 60 with acute or convalescent COVID-19.

The chain links TRBV2 to TRBJ2-7, with TRBD1 as a possible D gene (6 bases). V gave up 3 bases and J gave up 6 bases, with 9 bases separating them. CDR1 and CDR2 from the germline V gene are SNHLY and FYNNEI. This CDR3 has 12 amino acids. The CDR3 DNA reads as TGTGCCAGCAGTGAGAACAGGGTCGAGCAGTACTTC. Translating it yields CASSENRVEQYF.

The table lists this clone with a few counts. The rearrangement joins TRBV28 to TRBJ1-6, with D unclear. V lost 5 bases, J lost 9 bases, and 20 bases lay in between. The CDR3 has 16 amino acids. Germline V gene data show CDR1 as MDHEN and CDR2 as SYDVKM. The CDR3 sequence is CASSASRTSFASPLHF. CDR3 DNA sequence: TGTGCCAGCAGTGCATCGCGGACTTCTTTCGCTTCACCCCTCCACTTT.

In this sample, this clone turned up a few times. V and J are TRBV19 and TRBJ1-1, with a tentative D call TRBD1 (5 bases). CDR1 and CDR2 from the germline V gene are LNHDA and SQIVND (reference sequence). The CDR3 has 17 amino acids. Trimming shortened V by 5 bases and J by 1 base, and 20 bases separated the two germline ends. The CDR3 DNA sequence: TGTGCCAGTAGTCGATTTTCGGGGGGGTCTCGGAACACTGAAGCTTTCTTT. Translating gives CASSRFSGGSRNTEAFF.

This clone has just a few counts. The chain employs TRBV27 and TRBJ1-6; the D is unclear. CDR3 length: 15 residues. Trimming took off 3 bases at V and 7 bases at J, with 13 bases between the two ends. Germline CDR1 is MNHEY and CDR2 is SMNVEV (reference sequence). In DNA, the CDR3 is TGTGCCAGCAGTTTCGGAATGGGAGGGAATTCACCCCTCCACTTT. Protein product: CASSFGMGGNSPLHF.

The genes are TRBV7-2 and TRBJ2-5, with D perhaps TRBD2 (7 bases). The germline V gene encodes CDR1 SGHTA and CDR2 FQGNSA. The CDR3 has 18 amino acids. Trimming cost V 3 bases and J 5 bases, with 25 bases left between them. CDR3 protein: CASSFSSTGGLGGETQYF. DNA of the CDR3: TGTGCCAGCAGCTTTAGTAGTACGGGGGGCTTGGGTGGGGAGACCCAGTACTTC.

DNA for the CDR3: TGTGCCAGCAGTCCATCTCGGGACAGGGGAACCTCCTACCCATACGAGCAGTACTTC. It specifies CASSPSRDRGTSYPYEQYF. This chain joins TRBV28 and TRBJ2-7; TRBD1 agrees at 10 bases. The CDR3 spans 19 residues. Germline CDR1 is MDHEN and CDR2 is SYDVKM. Trimming cost V 5 bases and J 4 bases; bases outside gene matches: 20.

This chain connects TRBV6-2 or TRBV6-3 to TRBJ1-5; D not resolved. Trimming took off 4 bases at V and 7 bases at J, with 11 bases between the two ends. The germline V gene encodes CDR1 MNHEY and CDR2 SVGEGT. This CDR3 has 13 residues. The CDR3 here is CASSSVGEQPQHF. In DNA form, the CDR3 reads TGTGCCAGCAGTTCGGTCGGAGAGCAGCCCCAGCATTTT.

The chain recombines TRBV7-9 with TRBJ2-5; 9 bases map to TRBD1. CDR1 is SEHNR and CDR2 is FQNEAQ in the germline V gene (reference sequence). V gave up 5 bases and J gave up 5 bases; unmatched junction bases: 6. CDR3 length: 14 amino acids. The CDR3 is CASSPRDRDETQYF. The CDR3 nucleotides read TGTGCCAGCAGCCCTCGGGACAGGGATGAGACCCAGTACTTC.

This clone was observed a few times. V gene TRBV5-6 combines with J gene TRBJ2-7; TRBD1 might be the D (5 bases). V was trimmed by 0 bases and J by 2 bases, leaving 12 bases between them. The CDR3 spans 15 residues. Germline V gene lookup returns CDR1 SGHDT and CDR2 YYEEEE. The CDR3 DNA reads TGTGCCAGCAGCTTGGGGCAGGGTGTAACCTACGAGCAGTACTTC. This codes for CASSLGQGVTYEQYF. Variable domain in full (rest from reference TRBV5-6 and TRBJ2-7): DAGVTQSPTHLIKTRGQQVTLRCSPKSGHDTVSWYQQALGQGPQFIFQYYEEEERQRGNFPDRFSGHQFPNYSSELNVNALLLGDSALYLCASSLGQGVTYEQYFGPGTRLTVT.

The chain uses TRBV19 and TRBJ1-4; D gene ambiguous. V lost 7 bases to trimming and J lost 0 bases, with 15 bases between them. CDR1 is LNHDA and CDR2 is SQIVND in the germline V gene (reference sequence). The CDR3 covers 16 residues. DNA for the CDR3: TGTGCCAGTACGGTAGGGAGAACCCCAACTAATGAAAAACTGTTTTTT. Translated, it gives CASTVGRTPTNEKLFF.

V gene TRBV7-2 combines with J gene TRBJ1-2; TRBD1 agrees at 8 bases. Germline CDR1 SGHTA, CDR2 FQGNSA. V was clipped by 4 bases and J by 7 bases; unmatched bases: 14. The CDR3 length is 16 residues. The CDR3 DNA reads TGTGCCAGCAGCTCTCGACAGGGGACAGTGGTAGGTGGCTACACCTTC. Its translation: CASSSRQGTVVGGYTF.

The chain combines TRBV28 with TRBJ1-6; 11 positions agree with TRBD1. CDR3 size: 16 residues. J was trimmed by 9 bases and V by 5 bases; bases with no gene match: 9. The germline V gene has CDR1 MDHEN and CDR2 SYDVKM. The CDR3 loop reads CASSEARTGGVSPLHF. CDR3 in DNA: TGTGCCAGCAGTGAAGCTAGGACAGGGGGCGTTTCACCCCTCCACTTT.

This clone appeared a few times. The rearrangement uses TRBV28 and TRBJ1-5; 7 bases agree with TRBD1. V lost 7 bases and J lost 7; bases outside the gene matches: 13. The CDR3 runs 15 residues. Germline V gene lookup returns CDR1 MDHEN and CDR2 SYDVKM. The DNA of the CDR3 is TGTGCCAGCACCTCGACAGGGATTGCCAACCAGCCCCAGCATTTT. This gives the protein CASTSTGIANQPQHF.

The chain carries TRBV7-9 and TRBJ2-3; D possibly corresponds to TRBD1 (6 bases). Trimming shortened V by 5 bases and J by 1 base, and 7 bases separated the two germline ends. CDR1 and CDR2 (germline): SEHNR, FQNEAQ (reference sequence). The CDR3 covers 13 residues. CDR3 coding DNA: TGTGCCAGCAGCCGGACAGGCACAGATACGCAGTATTTT. Encoded protein: CASSRTGTDTQYF.

CDR3 sequence (DNA): TGTGCCAGCAGTGAAATGTTAAGCGGGGCCTACAATGAGCAGTTCTTC. Its protein is CASSEMLSGAYNEQFF. The chain is built from TRBV6-1 and TRBJ2-1; 7 bases line up with TRBD2. The CDR3 is made up of 16 amino acids. Per germline, CDR1 MNHNS and CDR2 SASEGT. J lost 2 bases, V lost 2 bases, and 6 bases had no gene match.

This clone was counted only a few times. This chain links TRBV20-1 with TRBJ1-5, with D unresolved. The germline V and J ends were trimmed by 3 bases and 8 bases, with 8 bases remaining between them. Germline-derived CDR1 and CDR2 are DFQATT and SNEGSKA (reference sequence). The CDR3 covers 11 residues. DNA of the CDR3: TGCAGTGCTAGCTCGGGTGAGCCCCAGCATTTT. It specifies CSASSGEPQHF.

The V gene is TRBV2, the J gene TRBJ1-5, with TRBD1 identical over 8 bases. V shed 7 bases, J shed 2 bases, and the junction held 10 bases outside the gene matches. CDR3 size: 16 residues. Germline loops: CDR1 SNHLY, CDR2 FYNNEI. Written as DNA, the CDR3 is TGTGCCAGCAATTCGGACAGGGAACGGGGCAATCAGCCCCAGCATTTT. Encoded protein: CASNSDRERGNQPQHF.

The chain employs TRBV13 and TRBJ1-2, with 7 bases fitting TRBD1. CDR1 and CDR2 (germline): PRHDT, FYEKMQ (reference sequence). Germline trimming cut 2 bases from V and 8 bases from J; bases unmatched to any gene: 5. This CDR3 contains 13 residues. The CDR3 reads CASSLTRQGGYTF. CDR3 nucleotide sequence: TGTGCCAGCAGCTTAACGAGACAGGGCGGCTACACCTTC.

This clone has only a few counts. J is TRBJ1-5 and V is TRBV7-3; maybe TRBD1 (6 bases). CDR1 is SGHTA and CDR2 is FQGTGA in the germline V gene. There are 13 residues in the CDR3. Trimming removed 5 bases at V and 5 bases at J, with 10 bases between. The CDR3 DNA reads as TGTGCCAGCAGCGAGCACAGGGATCAGCCCCAGCATTTT. Protein: CASSEHRDQPQHF.

This chain links TRBV28 with TRBJ1-1; D ambiguous. The V gene lost 4 bases and the J gene lost 7 bases, with 16 bases spanning the gap. The CDR3 is 14 amino acids. CDR1 and CDR2 from the germline V gene are MDHEN and SYDVKM. This chain's CDR3 is CASSSPGPHLEAFF. CDR3 DNA sequence: TGTGCCAGCAGTTCCCCTGGCCCGCATCTTGAAGCTTTCTTT.

There are a few counts of this clone. The V gene is TRBV5-6, the J gene TRBJ1-2; TRBD1 aligns across 9 bases. Trimming removed 4 bases from V and 8 bases from J; junction bases left unmatched: 6. CDR1 SGHDT and CDR2 YYEEEE come from the germline V gene. There are 13 residues in the CDR3. Written as DNA, the CDR3 is TGTGCCAGCAGCGTGCGACAGGGGGACGGCTACACCTTC. It encodes CASSVRQGDGYTF. Full variable domain (rest looked up from reference TRBV5-6 and TRBJ1-2): DAGVTQSPTHLIKTRGQQVTLRCSPKSGHDTVSWYQQALGQGPQFIFQYYEEEERQRGNFPDRFSGHQFPNYSSELNVNALLLGDSALYLCASSVRQGDGYTFGSGTRLTVV.

This clone turned up a few times. The chain recombines TRBV28 with TRBJ2-7; 7 nucleotides match TRBD1. The CDR3 covers 14 residues. Trimming cost V 5 bases and J 0 bases; bases outside gene matches: 4. Germline CDR1 and CDR2: MDHEN and SYDVKM. The CDR3: CASSGWTGSYEQYF. The CDR3 region has the DNA TGTGCCAGCAGTGGGTGGACAGGCTCCTACGAGCAGTACTTC.

This chain links TRBV7-8 with TRBJ2-3; 10 positions agree with TRBD1. The CDR3 has 15 residues. V lost 4 bases, J lost 4 bases, and 5 bases stayed unmatched. Germline V gives CDR1 SGHVS, CDR2 FQNEAQ. CDR3 region: CASSWDRGAADTQYF. The CDR3 DNA sequence: TGTGCCAGCAGCTGGGACAGGGGAGCTGCAGATACGCAGTATTTT.

The V and J genes are TRBV6-5 and TRBJ1-2, with 7 bases lining up with TRBD1. Germline V gene sequence: CDR1 MNHEY, CDR2 SVGAGI. V was clipped by 6 bases and J by 5 bases; unmatched bases: 12. CDR3 size: 15 residues. For the CDR3, the DNA is TGTGCCAGCAGCCAATCGACAGGGTCGGGATATGGCTACACCTTC. Translated, it gives CASSQSTGSGYGYTF.

This sequence joins TRBV19 and TRBJ2-1; D gene unclear. Per the germline V gene, CDR1 is LNHDA and CDR2 is SQIVND (reference sequence). V lost 4 bases and J 2 bases, leaving 12 bases between the germline ends. The CDR3 is 15 amino acids. CDR3 bases: TGTGCCAGTAGTACGACCAATAGCCCCTACAATGAGCAGTTCTTC. This sequence encodes CASSTTNSPYNEQFF.

The chain is built from TRBV7-8 and TRBJ1-2; no clear D gene. CDR1 and CDR2 (germline): SGHVS, FQNEAQ. The V and J ends lost 1 base and 6 bases respectively, with 6 bases between them. The length of the CDR3 is 12 residues. The CDR3 loop is CASSLGAHGYTF. CDR3 nucleotides: TGTGCCAGCAGCTTAGGAGCCCATGGCTACACCTTC.

The genes are TRBV6-1 and TRBJ1-2; D possibly corresponds to TRBD1 (6 bases). CDR3 size: 14 residues. The germline CDR1 and CDR2 sequences are MNHNS and SASEGT. V lost 1 base, J lost 8 bases, and 14 bases lay in between. The CDR3 sequence is CASSEGGQFGGYTF. The CDR3 bases are TGTGCCAGCAGTGAAGGGGGGCAGTTCGGCGGCTACACCTTC.